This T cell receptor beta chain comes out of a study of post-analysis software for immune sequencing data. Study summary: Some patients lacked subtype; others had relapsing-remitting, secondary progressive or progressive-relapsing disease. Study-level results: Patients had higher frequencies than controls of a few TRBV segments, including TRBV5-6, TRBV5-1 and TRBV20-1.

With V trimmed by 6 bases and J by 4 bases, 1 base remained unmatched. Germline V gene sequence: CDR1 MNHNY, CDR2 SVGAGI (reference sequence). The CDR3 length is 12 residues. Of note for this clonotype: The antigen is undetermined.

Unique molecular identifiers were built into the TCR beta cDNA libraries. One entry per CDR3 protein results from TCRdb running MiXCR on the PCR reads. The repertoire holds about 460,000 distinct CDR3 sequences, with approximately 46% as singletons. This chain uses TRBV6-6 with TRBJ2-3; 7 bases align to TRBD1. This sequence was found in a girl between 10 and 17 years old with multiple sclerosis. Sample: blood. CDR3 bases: TGTGCCAGCAGGACAGGGTCAGATACGCAGTATTTT. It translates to CASRTGSDTQYF.